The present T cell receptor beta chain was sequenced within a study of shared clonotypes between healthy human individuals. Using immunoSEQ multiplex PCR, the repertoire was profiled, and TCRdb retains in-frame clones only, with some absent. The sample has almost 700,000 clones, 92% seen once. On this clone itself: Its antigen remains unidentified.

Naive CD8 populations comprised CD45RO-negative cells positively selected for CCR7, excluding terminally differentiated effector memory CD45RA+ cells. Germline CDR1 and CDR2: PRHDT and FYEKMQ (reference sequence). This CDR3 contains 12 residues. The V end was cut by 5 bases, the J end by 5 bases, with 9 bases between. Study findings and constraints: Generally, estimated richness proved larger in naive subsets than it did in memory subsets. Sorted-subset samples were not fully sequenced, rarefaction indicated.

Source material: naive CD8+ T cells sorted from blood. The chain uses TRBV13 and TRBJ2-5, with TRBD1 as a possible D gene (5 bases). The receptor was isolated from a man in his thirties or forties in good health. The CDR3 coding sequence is TGTGCCAGCAGCCCAGGGTCCGAGACCCAGTACTTC. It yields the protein CASSPGSETQYF.